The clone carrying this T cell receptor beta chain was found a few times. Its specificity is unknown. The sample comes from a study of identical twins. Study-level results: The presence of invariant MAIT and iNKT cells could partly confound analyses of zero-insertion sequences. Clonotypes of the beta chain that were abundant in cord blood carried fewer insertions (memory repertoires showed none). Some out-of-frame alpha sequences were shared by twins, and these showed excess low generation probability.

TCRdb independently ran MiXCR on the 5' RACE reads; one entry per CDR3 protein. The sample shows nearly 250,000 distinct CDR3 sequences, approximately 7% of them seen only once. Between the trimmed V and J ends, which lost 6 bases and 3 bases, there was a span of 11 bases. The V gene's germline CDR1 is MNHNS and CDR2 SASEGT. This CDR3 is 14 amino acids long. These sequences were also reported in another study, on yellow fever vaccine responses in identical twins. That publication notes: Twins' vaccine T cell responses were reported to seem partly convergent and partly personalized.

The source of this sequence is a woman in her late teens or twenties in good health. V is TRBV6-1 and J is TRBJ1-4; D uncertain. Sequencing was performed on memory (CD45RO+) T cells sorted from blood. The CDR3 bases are TGTGCCAGCAGGACCGACCCGGCTAATGAAAAACTGTTTTTT. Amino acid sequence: CASRTDPANEKLFF.